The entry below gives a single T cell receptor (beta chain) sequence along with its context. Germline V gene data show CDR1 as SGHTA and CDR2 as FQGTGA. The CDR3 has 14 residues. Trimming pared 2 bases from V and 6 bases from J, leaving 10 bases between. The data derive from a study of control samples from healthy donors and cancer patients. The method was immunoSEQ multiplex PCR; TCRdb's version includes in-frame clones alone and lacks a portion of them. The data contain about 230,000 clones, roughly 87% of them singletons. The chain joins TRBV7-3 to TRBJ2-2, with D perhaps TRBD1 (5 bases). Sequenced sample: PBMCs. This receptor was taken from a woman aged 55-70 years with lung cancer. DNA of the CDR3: TGTGCCAGCAGCTTATCAGGGTATTCCGGGGAGCTGTTTTTT. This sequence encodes CASSLSGYSGELFF.